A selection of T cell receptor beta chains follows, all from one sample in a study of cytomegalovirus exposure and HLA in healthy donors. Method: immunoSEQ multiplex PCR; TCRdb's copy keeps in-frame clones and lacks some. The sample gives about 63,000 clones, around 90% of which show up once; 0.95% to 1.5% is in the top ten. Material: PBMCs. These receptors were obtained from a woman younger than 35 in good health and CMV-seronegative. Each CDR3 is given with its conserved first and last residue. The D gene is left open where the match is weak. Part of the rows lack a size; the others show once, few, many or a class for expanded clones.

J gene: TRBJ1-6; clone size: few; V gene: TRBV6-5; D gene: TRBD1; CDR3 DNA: TGTGCCAGCAGTTACGGGGCAGGGGGAAATTCACCCCTCCACTTT; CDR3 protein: CASSYGAGGNSPLHF
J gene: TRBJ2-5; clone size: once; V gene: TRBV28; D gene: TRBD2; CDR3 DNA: TGTGCCAGCAGTTTTGCGGGGGGGCGGGAGACCCAGTACTTC; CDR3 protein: CASSFAGGRETQYF
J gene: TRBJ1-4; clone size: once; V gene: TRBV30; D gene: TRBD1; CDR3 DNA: TGTGCCTGGGACAGGGAACCTGAAAAACTGTTTTTT; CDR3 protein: CAWDREPEKLFF
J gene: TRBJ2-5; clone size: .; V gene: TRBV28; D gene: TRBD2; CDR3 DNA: TGTGCCAGCAGTTTACGTAACCTCGGACTAGCGAAACCTCAAGAGACCCAGTACTTC; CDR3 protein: CASSLRNLGLAKPQETQYF
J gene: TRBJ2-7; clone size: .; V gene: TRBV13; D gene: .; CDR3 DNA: TGTGCCAGCAGCCCACCGCTTAGCGGAGCCCCCTACGAGCAGTACTTC; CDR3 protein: CASSPPLSGAPYEQYF
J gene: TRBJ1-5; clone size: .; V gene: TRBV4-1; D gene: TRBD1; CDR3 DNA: TGCGCCAGCAGCCAAGAGGGACAGGGCGGTCAGCCCCAGCATTTT; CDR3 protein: CASSQEGQGGQPQHF
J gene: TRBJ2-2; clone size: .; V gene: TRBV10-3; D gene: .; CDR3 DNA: TGTGCCATCAGTGGGGGCGGGATTAACACCGGGGAGCTGTTTTTT; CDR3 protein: CAISGGGINTGELFF
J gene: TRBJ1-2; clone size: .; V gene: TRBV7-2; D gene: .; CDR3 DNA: TGTGCCAGCAGTTTAACCAGGGAGGGCTATGGCTACACCTTC; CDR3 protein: CASSLTREGYGYTF
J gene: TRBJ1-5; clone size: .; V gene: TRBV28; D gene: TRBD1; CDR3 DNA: TGTGCCAGCAGTTTATCACCAGGGGGCCACAATCAGCCCCAGCATTTT; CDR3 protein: CASSLSPGGHNQPQHF
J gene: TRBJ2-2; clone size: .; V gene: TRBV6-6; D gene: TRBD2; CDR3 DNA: TGTGCCAGCAGGGTAGCGGGAGGAGGGGAGCTGTTTTTT; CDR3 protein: CASRVAGGGELFF
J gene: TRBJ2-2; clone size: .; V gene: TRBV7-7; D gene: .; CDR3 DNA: TGTGCCAGCAGCTTAGCCCCTGGGCAGAACACCGGGGAGCTGTTTTTT; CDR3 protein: CASSLAPGQNTGELFF
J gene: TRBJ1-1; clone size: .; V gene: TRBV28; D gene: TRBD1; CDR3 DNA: TGTGCCAGCCTCGGGACAGGGGACACTGAAGCTTTCTTT; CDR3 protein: CASLGTGDTEAFF
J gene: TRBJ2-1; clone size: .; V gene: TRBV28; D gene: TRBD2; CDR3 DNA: TGTGCCAGCAGTTTCCCTAGCGGGAGGGACAATGAGCAGTTCTTC; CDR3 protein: CASSFPSGRDNEQFF
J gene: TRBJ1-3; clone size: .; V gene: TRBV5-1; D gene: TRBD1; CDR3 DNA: TGCGCCAGCAGCTTTGGTCAGGGGGCATCCGGAAACACCATATATTTT; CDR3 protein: CASSFGQGASGNTIYF
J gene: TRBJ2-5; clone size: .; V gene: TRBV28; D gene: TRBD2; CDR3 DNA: TGTGCCACCGAAGTCGGGGGGGGACAAGAGACCCAGTACTTC; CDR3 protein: CATEVGGGQETQYF
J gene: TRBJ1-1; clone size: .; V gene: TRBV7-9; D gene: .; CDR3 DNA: TGTGCCAGCAGCAAACGGACGGGGGGGAACACTGAAGCTTTCTTT; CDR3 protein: CASSKRTGGNTEAFF
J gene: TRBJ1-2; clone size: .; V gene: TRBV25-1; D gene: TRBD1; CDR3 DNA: TGTGCCAGCAGTGGAGGGGGCACCTATGGCTACACCTTC; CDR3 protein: CASSGGGTYGYTF
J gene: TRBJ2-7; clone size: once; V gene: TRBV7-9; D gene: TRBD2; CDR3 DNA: TGTGCCAGCAGCCTCCTCGCGGGAGGGCCGTACGAGCAGTACTTC; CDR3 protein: CASSLLAGGPYEQYF
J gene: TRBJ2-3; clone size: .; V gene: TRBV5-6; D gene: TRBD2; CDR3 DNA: TGTGCCAGCAGCACTACTAGCGGGGGGCCCACAGATACGCAGTATTTT; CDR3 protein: CASSTTSGGPTDTQYF
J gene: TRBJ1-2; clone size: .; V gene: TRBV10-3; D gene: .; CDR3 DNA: TGTGCCATCAAGGTTGAACAGGTTTATGGCTACACCTTC; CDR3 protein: CAIKVEQVYGYTF
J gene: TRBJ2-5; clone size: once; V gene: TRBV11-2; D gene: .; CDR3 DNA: TGTGCCAGCAGCTTGCGACAGCGTGGGACCCAGTACTTC; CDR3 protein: CASSLRQRGTQYF
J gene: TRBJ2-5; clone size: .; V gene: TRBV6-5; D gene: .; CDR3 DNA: TGTGCCAGCAGTTATAACGGAGATCAAGAGACCCAGTACTTC; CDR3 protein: CASSYNGDQETQYF
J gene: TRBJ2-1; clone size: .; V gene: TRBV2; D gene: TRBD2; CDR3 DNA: TGTGCCAGCAGGTCGGCTAGCGGGGGGGCGGGTGAGCAGTTCTTC; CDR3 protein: CASRSASGGAGEQFF
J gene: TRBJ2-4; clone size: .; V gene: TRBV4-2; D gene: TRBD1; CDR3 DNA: TGTGCCAGCAGCCAAGATTGGGACAGGGGGGCCAAAAACATTCAGTACTTC; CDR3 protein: CASSQDWDRGAKNIQYF
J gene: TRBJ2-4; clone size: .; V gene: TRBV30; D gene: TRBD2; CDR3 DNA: TGTGCCTGGAGTGCTTCGACTAGCGGGAGTCGGTACATTCAGTACTTC; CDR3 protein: CAWSASTSGSRYIQYF
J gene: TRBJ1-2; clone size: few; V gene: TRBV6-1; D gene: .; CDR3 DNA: TGTGCCAGCAGTGAAGGGACAAGGTATGGCTACACCTTC; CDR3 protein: CASSEGTRYGYTF
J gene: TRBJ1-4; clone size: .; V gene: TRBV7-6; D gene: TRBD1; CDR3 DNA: TGTGCCAGCAGCTTAGATGGGGACAGGCATGAAAAACTGTTTTTT; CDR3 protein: CASSLDGDRHEKLFF
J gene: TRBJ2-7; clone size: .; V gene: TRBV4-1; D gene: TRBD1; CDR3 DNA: TGCGCCAGCAGCCCCTCTCCGGACAGGGGAGTTTACGAGCAGTACTTC; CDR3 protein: CASSPSPDRGVYEQYF
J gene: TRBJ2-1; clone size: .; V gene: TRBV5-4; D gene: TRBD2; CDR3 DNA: TGTGCCAGCAGCCTACCCGGTGGGGGGGGCAATGAGCAGTTCTTC; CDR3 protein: CASSLPGGGGNEQFF
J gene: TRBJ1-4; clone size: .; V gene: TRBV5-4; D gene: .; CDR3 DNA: TGTGCCAGCAGCACCGCGGGTACTAATGAAAAACTGTTTTTT; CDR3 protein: CASSTAGTNEKLFF
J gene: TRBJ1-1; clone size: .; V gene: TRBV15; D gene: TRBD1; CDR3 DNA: TGTGCCACCAGCAGAGTCGACAGGGGTAGCACTGAAGCTTTCTTT; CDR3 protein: CATSRVDRGSTEAFF
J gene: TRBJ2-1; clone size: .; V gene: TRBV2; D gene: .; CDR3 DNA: TGTGCCAGCAATCTGTACAATGAGCAGTTCTTC; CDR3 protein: CASNLYNEQFF
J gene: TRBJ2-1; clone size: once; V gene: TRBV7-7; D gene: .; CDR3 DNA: TGTGCCAGCAGCGCGGACAGTTCCTACAATGAGCAGTTCTTC; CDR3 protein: CASSADSSYNEQFF